This paragraph reports one T cell receptor (beta chain). Its antigen is not known. This entry belongs to a study of shared clonotypes between healthy human individuals. The protocol was immunoSEQ multiplex PCR, while the TCRdb copy is restricted to in-frame clones and leaves out a portion. The table records 100,000 to 130,000 clones, 68% of them present only once. This CDR3 region has 15 residues. CDR1 is SGDLS and CDR2 is YYNGEE in the germline V gene. The V and J ends lost 0 bases and 1 base respectively, with 11 bases between them. General study points: Naive subsets tended to show greater estimated richness than memory subsets.

The origin of this receptor is a woman aged 25 to 39 in good health. Sample: memory CD8+ T cells sorted from blood. This sample's subset: CD45RO+ cells pooled with CCR7-negative TemRA cells. The rearrangement joins TRBV9 to TRBJ2-7, with unresolved D. In DNA, the CDR3 is TGTGCCAGCAGCGTAGCTTGGGGTCCGTCCTACGAGCAGTACTTC. The encoded protein is CASSVAWGPSYEQYF. The entire variable domain, with the rest obtained from reference TRBV9 and TRBJ2-7, is as follows: DSGVTQTPKHLITATGQRVTLRCSPRSGDLSVYWYQQSLDQGLQFLIQYYNGEERAKGNILERFSAQQFPDLHSELNLSSLELGDSALYFCASSVAWGPSYEQYFGPGTRLTVT.